The next 12 T cell receptor beta chains were all read from a single sample in a study of cytomegalovirus exposure and HLA in healthy donors. It was with 60 Vbeta and 13 Jbeta primers that the PCR ran. Sequencing used immunoSEQ multiplex PCR; TCRdb keeps in-frame clones, though not all of them. The sample has about 50,000 clones, about 82% seen once. Sequencing used PBMCs. These receptors were taken from a man younger than 45 in good health and CMV-seronegative.

The chain has TRBV28 and TRBJ1-2, with 7 bases matching TRBD1. CDR1 is MDHEN, CDR2 SYDVKM, per germline. V trimming: 4 bases; J trimming: 4 bases; junction bases outside the gene matches: 6. The CDR3 consists of 14 residues. CDR3 in DNA: TGTGCCAGCAGTTCCCCGGGACAGCTCTATGGCTACACCTTC. It is translated as CASSSPGQLYGYTF.

The gene calls are TRBV25-1 and TRBJ2-3, with D uncertain. There are 13 residues in the CDR3. V gave up 4 bases and J gave up 2 bases, with 7 bases separating them. Germline V gene lookup returns CDR1 MGHDK and CDR2 SYGVNS. CDR3 in DNA: TGTGCCAGCAGTGTACTAACCACAGATACGCAGTATTTT. Its translation is CASSVLTTDTQYF.

The V gene is TRBV28, the J gene TRBJ2-1, with TRBD1 identical over 12 bases. Trimming took 2 bases from V and 8 from J; bases not matched to a gene: 7. CDR1 and CDR2 (germline): MDHEN, SYDVKM. The CDR3 covers 16 residues. The CDR3 protein is CASSLVGQGAQYEQFF. CDR3 nucleotides: TGTGCCAGCAGTTTAGTGGGACAGGGGGCGCAGTATGAGCAGTTCTTC.

This clone has more than one count but fewer than ten. The CDR3 DNA reads as TGTGCCAGCACCGAAGGAGGTGGCGAGCAGTACTTC. Encoded protein: CASTEGGGEQYF. The chain recombines TRBV6-1 with TRBJ2-7, with D possibly being TRBD2 (5 bases). The CDR3 length is 12 residues. Trimming took 7 bases from V and 6 from J, leaving 13 bases between them. CDR1 and CDR2 from the germline V gene are MNHNS and SASEGT.

The chain carries TRBV5-8 and TRBJ1-5, with 8 nucleotides matching TRBD1. The germline V gene has CDR1 SGHTS and CDR2 YDEGEE. The CDR3 length is 18 residues. V was clipped by 5 bases and J by 0 bases; unmatched bases: 13. The CDR3 protein is CASRSGQGKAYSNQPQHF. The DNA for the CDR3 is TGTGCCAGCAGGTCCGGACAGGGAAAAGCATATAGCAATCAGCCCCAGCATTTT.

The rearrangement uses TRBV7-2 and TRBJ1-2, with TRBD1 identical over 10 bases. There are 15 residues in the CDR3. The V segment lost 4 bases and the J segment 8 bases; nucleotides outside the gene matches: 10. Per germline, CDR1 SGHTA and CDR2 FQGNSA. The CDR3 DNA reads TGTGCCAGCAGCTGGGACAGGGGAGGTTATAGGGGCTACACCTTC. Its protein is CASSWDRGGYRGYTF.

This chain joins TRBV2 and TRBJ2-7; 8 bases match TRBD1. Germline V gene sequence: CDR1 SNHLY, CDR2 FYNNEI. CDR3 size: 14 residues. V lost 7 bases to trimming and J lost 5 bases; unmatched junction nucleotides: 10. CDR3 coding DNA: TGTGCCAGCAAGCAGGACAGGGTCAGCCACGAGCAGTACTTC. This codes for CASKQDRVSHEQYF.

A single count supports this clone. The rearrangement links TRBV6-6 to TRBJ1-2, with D maybe TRBD1 (6 bases). CDR3 length equals 12 residues. Germline CDR1 MNHNY, CDR2 SVGAGI (reference sequence). Trimming pared 7 bases from V and 4 bases from J, leaving 10 bases between. CDR3 nucleotide sequence: TGTGCCAGCACAGGGGCCGGCTATGGCTACACCTTC. It encodes CASTGAGYGYTF.

The rearrangement joins TRBV11-2 to TRBJ2-1; 7 bases align to TRBD2. The V segment lost 5 bases and the J segment 9 bases; nucleotides outside the gene matches: 16. Germline V gene sequence: CDR1 SGHAT, CDR2 FQNNGV. The CDR3 contains 16 residues. CDR3 DNA: TGTGCCAGCAGCAAAATCCCCGGGCCCTCGGGGGGTGAGCAGTTCTTC. Its protein is CASSKIPGPSGGEQFF.

This rearrangement joins TRBV6-1 to TRBJ1-5; D perhaps matches TRBD1 (5 bases). The germline V gene encodes CDR1 MNHNS and CDR2 SASEGT. With 2 bases removed from V and 7 bases from J, the gap between germline ends came to 6 bases. The CDR3 sequence is 12 residues long. The CDR3 DNA reads TGTGCCAGCAGTGAACACAGGCAGCCCCAGCATTTT. This sequence encodes CASSEHRQPQHF.

This rearrangement joins TRBV7-2 to TRBJ2-3, with D hard to call. This CDR3 comprises 13 residues. Germline lookup yields CDR1 SGHTA and CDR2 FQGNSA. V dropped 3 bases and J dropped 1 base, with 5 bases sitting between them. As DNA, the CDR3 is TGTGCCAGCAGCTTTTCTGGCACAGATACGCAGTATTTT. Translated: CASSFSGTDTQYF.

This clone was found a few times. This sequence joins TRBV15 and TRBJ2-5, with D possibly TRBD1 on 5 matching bases. The CDR3 is 17 amino acids. Germline CDR1 LNHNV, CDR2 YYDKDF (reference sequence). V was clipped by 2 bases and J by 2 bases, with 18 bases between them. The CDR3 DNA is TGTGCCACCAGCAGACTTCTGTTAGGGGCGGAACAAGAGACCCAGTACTTC. Its translation: CATSRLLLGAEQETQYF.